This T cell receptor (beta chain) was captured in a study of PD-L1 blockade in urothelial cancer (dated by TCRdb to 2016 to 2017). Notes on the research overall: Every patient began therapy around 2014 and was given atezolizumab 1,200 mg intravenously every 3 weeks. About 85% of the roughly 29 patients were identified as males with urothelial cancer of bladder origin, and a prior smoking history was reported by 18 of 29 patients. An ECOG performance status of 0 or 1 was recorded for the patients, and 0 to 3 prior chemotherapy regimens had been received by the patients. Blood samples were analyzed 3 weeks after the start of treatment (second dose) and 6 weeks after the start of treatment. Blood samples gave a median of about 130,000 T cells and approximately 81,000 unique TCRs, with a median clonality of roughly 0.081. An exploratory multi-omic analysis was conducted of the somatic, immune and clinical correlates of response to PD-L1 blockade with atezolizumab in urothelial cancer. TCR sequencing covered pretreatment tumor samples and matched, serially collected peripheral blood taken before and after atezolizumab treatment. Durable clinical benefit was defined as progression-free survival longer than 6 months, and TCR features were also tested against progression-free and overall survival. In the same patients, whole exome sequencing and RNA sequencing of pretreatment tumors were performed in addition to TCR sequencing. Some ten patients reached durable clinical benefit, while 20 patients did not. Pretreatment blood TCR-seq was available for 27 to 30 patients, at least one posttreatment blood collection was obtained for around 24 patients, and tumor TCR-seq was available for around 24 patients. The paper's findings and limits, for the study overall: Small sample size (n ≈ 27) and many exploratory analyses mean the results are intended to be hypothesis-generating. A pretreatment peripheral blood TCR clonality below the median was linked to improved progression-free and overall survival. At 3 weeks after the start of treatment, tumor-associated TCR clones in peripheral blood had expanded more in patients with durable benefit (n of about 21, p = 0.022).

Synthetic TCR analog templates were spiked into each PCR so that absolute template abundance could be estimated from read counts. The immunoSEQ assay was used to amplify TCRbeta CDR3 regions from genomic DNA with bias-controlled V and J gene primers. Sequencing of rearranged TCRbeta segments was performed at approximately 20X coverage. On the authors' methods: Sequencing errors were corrected by clustering and CDR3s were annotated against IMGT to assign V, D and J genes. Out-of-frame and stop-codon sequences were excluded, and only productive TCRbeta rearrangements were used in downstream analyses. To compute clonality, Shannon entropy was normalized by the log of the number of unique productive sequences and then subtracted from one. Clones differing between time points or between blood and tumor were identified using Fisher's exact test with Benjamini-Hochberg correction, with an adjusted p below 0.01 applied as the threshold. TCRdb limited this immuneACCESS table to in-frame rearrangements with V and J called. A share of clones is missing; checked studies link under half to unresolved V genes, and the rest is unexplained. From that table come the V and J calls and clone size; the DNA was used to work out D and trimming. The sample profile shows roughly 47,000 clones; more than 65% of them were found once. The ten largest clones capture less than 11% of the sample.

Reading the germline V gene gives CDR1 SGHRS and CDR2 YFSETQ. V is cut by 4 bases and J by 3 bases, and the space between the germline ends is 16 bases. The CDR3 goes from the cysteine to the phenylalanine over 15 residues. Of the read, only the CDR3 DNA is kept; its 45 bases are in frame from base 1. Read against the paper, the sample's time point label means: pretreatment peripheral blood. The cohort comprised about 30 patients with locally advanced or metastatic urothelial carcinoma treated at Memorial Sloan Kettering on a trial protocol. Peripheral blood mononuclear cells were collected from each patient pretreatment and during treatment, giving between 1 and 8 total time points per patient. The Qiagen DNeasy Blood extraction kit was used to purify genomic DNA from total PBMCs and tumor samples. Collected pretreatment and during treatment, PBMCs were isolated and stored as previously described.

This clone was recorded only once. Its antigen is not yet known. No base quality values were provided; no much bigger clone lies one nucleotide off. The chain is assembled from TRBV5-1 and TRBJ1-2, with the identity of the D gene unclear. This receptor was identified in a man aged 65-85 years with urothelial cancer. The material sequenced was PBMCs, taken around atezolizumab (anti-PD-L1) treatment. The DNA sequence reads TGCGCCAGCAGCCCAGCCGGTGGAGTGGACTATGGCTACACCTTC. Its protein product is CASSPAGGVDYGYTF.